In this sample, the clone carrying this T cell receptor beta chain turned up many times. Template material for amplifying TCR beta CDR3 regions consisted of RNA transcripts. During a first-round RT-PCR of the TCR CDR3, the HTBI primer set was used. TCRdb processed the multiplex PCR reads anew with MiXCR; each CDR3 protein has one entry. The sample shows more than 600,000 distinct CDR3 sequences, 16% of them seen only once. The data were taken from a study of T cells in Graves' hyperthyroidism and ophthalmopathy. Study at large: The initial diagnosis was the point when peripheral blood was collected, ahead of any treatment.

Stable disease denoted Graves' hyperthyroidism without ophthalmopathy progression within 18 months. CDR1 and CDR2 from the germline V gene are MNHNS and SASEGT. Trimming cost V 8 bases and J 3 bases, with 16 bases left between them. The CDR3 spans 14 residues. The receptor was derived from a man between 18 and 29 years old with Graves' hyperthyroidism. The V and J genes are TRBV6-1 and TRBJ1-1; D call uncertain. Sequenced material: blood. For the CDR3, the DNA is TGTGCCAGCCGTGTTAGGATGATGCACACTGAAGCTTTCTTT. This encodes CASRVRMMHTEAFF.